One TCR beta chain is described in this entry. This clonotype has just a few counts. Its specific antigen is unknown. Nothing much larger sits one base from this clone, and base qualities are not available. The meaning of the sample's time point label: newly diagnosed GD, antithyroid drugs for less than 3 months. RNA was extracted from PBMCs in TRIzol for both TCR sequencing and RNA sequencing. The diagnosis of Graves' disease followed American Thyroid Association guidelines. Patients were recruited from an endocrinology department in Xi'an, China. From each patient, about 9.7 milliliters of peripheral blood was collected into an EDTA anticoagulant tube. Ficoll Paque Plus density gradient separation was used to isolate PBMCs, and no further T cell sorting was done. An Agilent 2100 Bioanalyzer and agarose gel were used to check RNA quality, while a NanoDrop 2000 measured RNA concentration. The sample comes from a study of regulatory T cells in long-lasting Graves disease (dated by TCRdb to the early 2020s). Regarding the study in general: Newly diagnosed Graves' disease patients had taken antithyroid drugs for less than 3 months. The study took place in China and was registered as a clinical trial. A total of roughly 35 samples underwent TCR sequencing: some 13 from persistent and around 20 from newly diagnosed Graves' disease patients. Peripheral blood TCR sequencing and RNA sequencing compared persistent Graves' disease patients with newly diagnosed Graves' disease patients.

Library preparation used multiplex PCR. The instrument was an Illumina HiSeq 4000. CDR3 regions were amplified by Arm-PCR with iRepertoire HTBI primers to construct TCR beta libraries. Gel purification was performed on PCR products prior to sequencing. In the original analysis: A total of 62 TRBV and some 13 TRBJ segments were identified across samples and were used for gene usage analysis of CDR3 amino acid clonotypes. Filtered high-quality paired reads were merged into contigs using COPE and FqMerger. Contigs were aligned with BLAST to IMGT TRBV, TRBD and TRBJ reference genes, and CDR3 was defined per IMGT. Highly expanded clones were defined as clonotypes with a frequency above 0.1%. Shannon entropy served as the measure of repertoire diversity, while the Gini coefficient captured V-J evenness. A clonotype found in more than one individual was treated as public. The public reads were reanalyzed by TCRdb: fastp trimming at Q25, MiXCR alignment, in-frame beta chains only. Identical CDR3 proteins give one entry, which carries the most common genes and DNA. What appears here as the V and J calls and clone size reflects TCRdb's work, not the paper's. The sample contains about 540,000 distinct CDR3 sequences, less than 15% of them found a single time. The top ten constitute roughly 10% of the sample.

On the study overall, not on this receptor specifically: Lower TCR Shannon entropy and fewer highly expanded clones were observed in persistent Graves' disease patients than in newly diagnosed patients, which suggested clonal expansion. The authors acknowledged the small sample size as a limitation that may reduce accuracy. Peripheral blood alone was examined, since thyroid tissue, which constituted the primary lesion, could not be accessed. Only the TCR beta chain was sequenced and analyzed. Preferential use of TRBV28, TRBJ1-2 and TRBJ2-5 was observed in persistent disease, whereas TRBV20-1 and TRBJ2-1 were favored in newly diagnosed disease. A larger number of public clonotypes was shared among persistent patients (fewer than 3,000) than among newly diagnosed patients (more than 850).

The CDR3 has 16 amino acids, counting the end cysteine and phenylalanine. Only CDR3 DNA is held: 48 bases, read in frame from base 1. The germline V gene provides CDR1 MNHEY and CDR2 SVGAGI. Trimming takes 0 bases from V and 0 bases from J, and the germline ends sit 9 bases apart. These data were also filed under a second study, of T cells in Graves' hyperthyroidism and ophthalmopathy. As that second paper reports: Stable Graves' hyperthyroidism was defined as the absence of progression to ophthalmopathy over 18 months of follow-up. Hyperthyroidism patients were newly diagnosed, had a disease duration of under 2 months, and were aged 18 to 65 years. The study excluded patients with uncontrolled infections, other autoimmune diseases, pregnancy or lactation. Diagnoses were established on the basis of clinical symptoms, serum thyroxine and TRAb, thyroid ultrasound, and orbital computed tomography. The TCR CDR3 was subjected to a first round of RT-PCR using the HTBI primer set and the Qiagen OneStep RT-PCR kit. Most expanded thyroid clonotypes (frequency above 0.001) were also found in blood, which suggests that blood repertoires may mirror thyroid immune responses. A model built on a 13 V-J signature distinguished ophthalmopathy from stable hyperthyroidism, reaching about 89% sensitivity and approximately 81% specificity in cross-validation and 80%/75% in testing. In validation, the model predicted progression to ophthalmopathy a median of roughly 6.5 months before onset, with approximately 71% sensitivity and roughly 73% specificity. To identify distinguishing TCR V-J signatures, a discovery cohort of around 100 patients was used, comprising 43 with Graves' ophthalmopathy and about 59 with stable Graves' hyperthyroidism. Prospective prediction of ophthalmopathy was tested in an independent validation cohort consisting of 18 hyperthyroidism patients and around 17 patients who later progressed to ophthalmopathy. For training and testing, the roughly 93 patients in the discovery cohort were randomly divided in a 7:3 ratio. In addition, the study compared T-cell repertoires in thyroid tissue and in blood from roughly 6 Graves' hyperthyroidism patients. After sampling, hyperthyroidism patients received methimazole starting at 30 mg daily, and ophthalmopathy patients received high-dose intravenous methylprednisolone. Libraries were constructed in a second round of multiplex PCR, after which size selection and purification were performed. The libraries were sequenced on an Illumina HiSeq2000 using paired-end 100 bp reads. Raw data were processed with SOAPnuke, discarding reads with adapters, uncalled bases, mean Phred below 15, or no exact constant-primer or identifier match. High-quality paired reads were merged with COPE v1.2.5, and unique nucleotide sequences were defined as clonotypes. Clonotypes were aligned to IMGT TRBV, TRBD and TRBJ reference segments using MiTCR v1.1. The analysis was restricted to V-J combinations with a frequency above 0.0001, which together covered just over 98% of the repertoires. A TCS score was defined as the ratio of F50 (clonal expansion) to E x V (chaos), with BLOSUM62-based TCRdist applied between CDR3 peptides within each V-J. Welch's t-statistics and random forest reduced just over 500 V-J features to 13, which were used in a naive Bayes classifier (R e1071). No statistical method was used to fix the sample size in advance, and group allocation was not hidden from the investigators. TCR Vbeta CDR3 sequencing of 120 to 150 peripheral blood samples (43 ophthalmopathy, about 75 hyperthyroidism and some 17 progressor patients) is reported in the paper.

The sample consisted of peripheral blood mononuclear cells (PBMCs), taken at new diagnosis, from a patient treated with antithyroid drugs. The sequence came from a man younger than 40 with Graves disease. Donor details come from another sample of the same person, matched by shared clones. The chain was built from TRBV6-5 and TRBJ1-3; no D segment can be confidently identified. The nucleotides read TGTGCCAGCAGTTACTCGAAGCAGAACTCTGGAAACACCATATATTTT. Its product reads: CASSYSKQNSGNTIYF.